The text below deals with one T cell receptor beta chain. The antigen is not known. As to time point: neoterminal ileum biopsy at postoperative endoscopy, about 6 months after surgery. The CDR3 is 17 residues long. CDR1 is LNHDA, CDR2 SQIVND, per germline (reference sequence). The germline V and J ends were trimmed by 2 bases and 0 bases, with 16 bases remaining between them. These data are taken from a study of T cell repertoires in ileal Crohn's disease. Across the whole study: Thiopurines (approximately 10) or anti-TNF agents (more than 17) were given postoperatively to about half. The M6 sample came from neoterminal ileum during colonoscopy after surgery.

The assay was immunoSEQ multiplex PCR, and TCRdb's table has in-frame clones only and misses some. The sample contains some 60,000 clones, 85% to 90% of which appear only once. The study, taken as a whole, reports: The median delay to postoperative endoscopy was nearly seven months. Active smokers at surgery had more clonal expansions than non-smokers.

The chain recombines TRBV19 with TRBJ1-1; D is possibly TRBD1 (6 bases). The sequence was obtained from an adult with Crohn's disease. The specimen sequenced was ileal tissue. CDR3 DNA sequence: TGTGCCAGTAGTATATCCCAGGGGAGAGGGGTGAACACTGAAGCTTTCTTT. This codes for CASSISQGRGVNTEAFF.